A few counts support the clone carrying this TCR beta chain. Its antigen is still unknown. Stable Graves' hyperthyroidism meant no ophthalmopathy progression within 18 months. This sample was included in a study of T cells in Graves' hyperthyroidism and ophthalmopathy. Across the study: Once the initial diagnosis was made, peripheral blood was obtained before any treatment. General study findings and limits: Most thyroid clonotypes that were expanded above 0.001 also turned up in blood. Onset of ophthalmopathy came a median approximately 6.9 months after the model predicted it.

V lost 5 bases to trimming and J lost 5 bases; unmatched junction nucleotides: 4. This CDR3 region has 15 residues. CDR1 SGHTA and CDR2 FQGNSA come from the germline V gene. Amplified regions were TCR beta CDR3 sequences from RNA transcripts. HTBI primers were employed in a first-round RT-PCR of the TCR CDR3. TCRdb processed the multiplex PCR reads anew with MiXCR; each CDR3 protein has one entry. The sample includes a few hundred thousand distinct CDR3 sequences, 17% of them seen just once. This sequence originates from a woman aged 45 to 65 with Graves' hyperthyroidism. The sample taken for sequencing was blood. The genes are TRBV7-2 and TRBJ2-1; the match to TRBD2 covers 12 bases. The CDR3 reads CASSPRTSGNNEQFF. The CDR3 DNA follows: TGTGCCAGCAGCCCCCGGACTAGCGGGAACAATGAGCAGTTCTTC.